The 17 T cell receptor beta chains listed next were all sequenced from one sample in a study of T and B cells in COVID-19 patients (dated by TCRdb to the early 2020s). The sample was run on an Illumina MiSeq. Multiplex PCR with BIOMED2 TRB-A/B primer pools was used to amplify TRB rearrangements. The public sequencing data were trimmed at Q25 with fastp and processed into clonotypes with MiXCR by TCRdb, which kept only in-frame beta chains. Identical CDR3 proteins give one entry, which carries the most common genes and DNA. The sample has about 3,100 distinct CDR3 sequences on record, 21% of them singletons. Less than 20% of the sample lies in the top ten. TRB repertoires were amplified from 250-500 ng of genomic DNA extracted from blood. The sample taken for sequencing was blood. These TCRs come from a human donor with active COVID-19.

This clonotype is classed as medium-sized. CDR3 DNA: TGTGCCAGCAGCCCGGCGGATAGCTCCTACAATGAGCAGTTCTTC. Protein product: CASSPADSSYNEQFF. The V call is TRBV6-5, the J call TRBJ2-1, with D unclear. Germline V lookup: CDR1 MNHEY, CDR2 SVGAGI. The length of the CDR3 is 15 residues. Trimming cost V 6 bases and J 0 bases, with 12 bases left between them.

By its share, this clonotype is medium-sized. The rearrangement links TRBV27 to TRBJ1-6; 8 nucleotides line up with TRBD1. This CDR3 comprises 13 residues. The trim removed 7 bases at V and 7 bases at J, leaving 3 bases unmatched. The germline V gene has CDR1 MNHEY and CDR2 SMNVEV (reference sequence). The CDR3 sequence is CASTYRGNSPLHF. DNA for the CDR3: TGTGCCAGCACCTACAGGGGGAATTCACCCCTCCACTTT.

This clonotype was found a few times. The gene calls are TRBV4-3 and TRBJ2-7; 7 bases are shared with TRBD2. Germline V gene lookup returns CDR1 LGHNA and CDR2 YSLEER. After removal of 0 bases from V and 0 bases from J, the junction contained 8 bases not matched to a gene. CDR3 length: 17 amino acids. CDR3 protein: CASSQEGGKASSYEQYF. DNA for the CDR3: TGCGCCAGCAGCCAAGAGGGGGGGAAAGCATCCTCCTACGAGCAGTACTTC.

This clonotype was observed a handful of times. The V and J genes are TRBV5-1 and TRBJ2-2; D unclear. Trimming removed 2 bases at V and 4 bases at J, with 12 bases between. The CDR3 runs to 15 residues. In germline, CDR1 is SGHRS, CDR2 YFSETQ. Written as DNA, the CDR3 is TGCGCCAGCAGCTTTGGGTCACAGACCACCGGGGAGCTGTTTTTT. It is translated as CASSFGSQTTGELFF.

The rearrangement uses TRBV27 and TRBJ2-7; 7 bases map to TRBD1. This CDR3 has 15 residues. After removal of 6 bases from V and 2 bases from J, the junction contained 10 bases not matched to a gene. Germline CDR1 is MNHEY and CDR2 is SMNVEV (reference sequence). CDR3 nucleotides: TGTGCCAGCAGGTCCTCCGGGACAGCGACCTACGAGCAGTACTTC. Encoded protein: CASRSSGTATYEQYF.

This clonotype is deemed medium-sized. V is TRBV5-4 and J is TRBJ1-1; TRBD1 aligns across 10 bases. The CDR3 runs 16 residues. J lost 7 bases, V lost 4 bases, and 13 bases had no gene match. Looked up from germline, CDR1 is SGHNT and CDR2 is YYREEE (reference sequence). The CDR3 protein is CASSPQTGGGYGEAFF. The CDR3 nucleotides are TGTGCCAGCAGCCCCCAGACAGGGGGCGGGTATGGTGAAGCTTTCTTT.

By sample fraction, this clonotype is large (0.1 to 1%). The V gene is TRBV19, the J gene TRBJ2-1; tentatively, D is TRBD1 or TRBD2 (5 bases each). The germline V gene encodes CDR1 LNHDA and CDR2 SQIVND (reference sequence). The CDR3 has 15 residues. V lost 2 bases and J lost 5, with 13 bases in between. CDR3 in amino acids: CASSITSGRNNEQFF. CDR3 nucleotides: TGTGCCAGTAGTATAACCTCAGGGAGAAACAATGAGCAGTTCTTC.

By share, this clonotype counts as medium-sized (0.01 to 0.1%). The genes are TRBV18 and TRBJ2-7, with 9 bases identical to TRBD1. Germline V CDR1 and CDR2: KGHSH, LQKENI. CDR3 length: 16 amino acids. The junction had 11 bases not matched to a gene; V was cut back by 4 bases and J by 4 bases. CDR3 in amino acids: CASSLVGQGLIYEQYF. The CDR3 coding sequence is TGTGCCAGCTCACTAGTGGGACAGGGATTAATTTACGAGCAGTACTTC.

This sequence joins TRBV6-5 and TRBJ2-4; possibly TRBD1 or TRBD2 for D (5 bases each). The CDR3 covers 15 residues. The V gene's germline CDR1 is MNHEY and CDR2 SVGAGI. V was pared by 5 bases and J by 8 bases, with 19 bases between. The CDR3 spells CASSPRGLGRDIQYF. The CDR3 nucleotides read TGTGCCAGCAGTCCGCGAGGGCTTGGCAGGGACATTCAGTACTTC.

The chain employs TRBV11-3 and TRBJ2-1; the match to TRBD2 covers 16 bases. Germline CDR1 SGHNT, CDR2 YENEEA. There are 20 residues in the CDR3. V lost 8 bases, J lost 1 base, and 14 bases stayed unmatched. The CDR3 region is CASRGTSGRAFARSYNEQFF. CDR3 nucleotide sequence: TGTGCCAGCCGCGGGACTAGCGGGAGGGCCTTCGCAAGGTCCTACAATGAGCAGTTCTTC.

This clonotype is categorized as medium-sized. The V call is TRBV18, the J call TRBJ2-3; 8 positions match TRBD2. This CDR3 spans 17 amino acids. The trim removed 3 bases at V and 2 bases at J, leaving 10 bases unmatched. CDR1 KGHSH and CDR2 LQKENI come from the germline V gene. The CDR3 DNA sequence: TGTGCCAGCTCACCCCTCGGACTAGCCGACTCCACAGATACGCAGTATTTT. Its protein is CASSPLGLADSTDTQYF.

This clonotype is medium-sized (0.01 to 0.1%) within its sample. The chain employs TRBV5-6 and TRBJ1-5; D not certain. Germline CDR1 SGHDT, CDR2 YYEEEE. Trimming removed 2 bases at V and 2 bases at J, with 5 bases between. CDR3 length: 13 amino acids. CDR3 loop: CASSFTGNQPQHF. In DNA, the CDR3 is TGTGCCAGCAGCTTTACAGGCAATCAGCCCCAGCATTTT.

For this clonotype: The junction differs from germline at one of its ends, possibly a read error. CDR3 DNA: TGCGCCAGCAGCTCCGCATGGGCTCCCACAGATACGCAGTATTTT. It encodes CASSSAWAPTDTQYF. The chain carries TRBV5-5 and TRBJ2-3; D uncertain. CDR1 is SGHKS, CDR2 YYEKEE, per germline (reference sequence). This CDR3 region has 15 residues.

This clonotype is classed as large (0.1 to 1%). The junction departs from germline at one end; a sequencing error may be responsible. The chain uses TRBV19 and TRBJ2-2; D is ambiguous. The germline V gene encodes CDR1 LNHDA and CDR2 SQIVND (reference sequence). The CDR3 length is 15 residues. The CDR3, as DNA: TGTGCCAGTAGTATTCAGGCTGCGAAAACCGGGGAGCTGTTTTTT. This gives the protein CASSIQAAKTGELFF.

In DNA, the CDR3 is TGTGCCAGCAGTGAAATGCTCGAGTTTCAAGAGACCCAGTACTTC. Translated: CASSEMLEFQETQYF. The chain combines TRBV2 with TRBJ2-5; unclear D gene. The CDR3 loop spans 15 amino acids. V was pared by 2 bases and J by 2 bases, with 12 bases between. The germline V gene encodes CDR1 SNHLY and CDR2 FYNNEI.

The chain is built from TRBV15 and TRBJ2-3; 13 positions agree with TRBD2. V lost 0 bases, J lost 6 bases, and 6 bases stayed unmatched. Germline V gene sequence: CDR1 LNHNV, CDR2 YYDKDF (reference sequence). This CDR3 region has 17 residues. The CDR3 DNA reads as TGTGCCACCAGCAGAGAAGGGACTAGCGGGATCGGGGATACGCAGTATTTT. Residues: CATSREGTSGIGDTQYF.

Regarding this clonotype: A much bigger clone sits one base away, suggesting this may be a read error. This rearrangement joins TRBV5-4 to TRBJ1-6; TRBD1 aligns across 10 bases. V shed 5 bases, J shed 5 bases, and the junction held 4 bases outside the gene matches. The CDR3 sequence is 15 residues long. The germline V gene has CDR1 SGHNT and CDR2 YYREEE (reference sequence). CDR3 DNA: TGTGCCAGCAGACACGGGACAGGGGATAATTCACCCCTCCACTTT. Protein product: CASRHGTGDNSPLHF.